The 2 T cell receptor beta chains listed next were all sequenced from one sample in a study of T cell repertoires in aging, cancer and after chemotherapy. TRB rearrangements spanning V, D and J were amplified using mixed TRB-A/B primers. TCRdb reanalysed the multiplex PCR reads using MiXCR and keeps one entry per CDR3 protein. Here the sample spans some 1,500 distinct CDR3 sequences, about 50% being singletons. Amplification of TCR beta used genomic DNA extracted from peripheral blood. The sequenced sample consisted of blood. The receptors stem from a human donor with a blood cancer.

This clonotype was observed once. This chain uses TRBV10-3 with TRBJ1-5; 7 nucleotides line up with TRBD1. Losses at the gene ends were 6 bases for V and 0 bases for J; bases not matched to a gene: 11. The germline V gene encodes CDR1 ENHRY and CDR2 SYGVKD. The CDR3 runs 17 residues. CDR3 sequence (DNA): TGTGCCATCAGCCCACAGGGGACCGATTATAGCAATCAGCCCCAGCATTTT. Its translation is CAISPQGTDYSNQPQHF.

The chain has TRBV20-1 and TRBJ2-3, with D unresolved. The CDR3 runs 8 residues. The V end was cut by 6 bases, the J end by 5 bases, with 0 bases between. Germline CDR1 DFQATT, CDR2 SNEGSKA (reference sequence). CDR3 nucleotides: TGCAGTGCAGATACGCAGTATTTT. Translated, it gives CSADTQYF.